Sequencing of this T cell receptor (beta chain) was carried out in a study of T cells in localized non-small cell lung cancer. Profiling relied on immunoSEQ multiplex PCR, and the TCRdb table lists in-frame clones only, not all of them. The sample has tens of thousands of clones; 65% to 85% are singletons. General study findings and limits: Out of the top 100 tumor clones, a median approximately 50 were seen in adjacent lung. Since sequencing was restricted to only one region of the tumor, intratumor heterogeneity remains a possibility. In uninvolved adjacent lung, T cell clonality reached its highest value, exceeding tumor.

The CDR3 is made up of 14 amino acids. CDR1 SGHTA and CDR2 FQGNSA come from the germline V gene. V lost 4 bases, J lost 5 bases, and 14 bases lay in between. As to this clone: As yet, its antigen is unknown.

The chain is built from TRBV7-2 and TRBJ1-1, with a tentative D call TRBD1 (5 bases). The sample in question was peripheral blood mononuclear cells, obtained before any cancer treatment. This TCR came from a man aged 40-75 years with stage III lung adenocarcinoma. The CDR3 nucleotides are TGTGCCAGCAGCTCGGGAGGGGCAAGAACTGAAGCTTTCTTT. Translating gives CASSSGGARTEAFF.